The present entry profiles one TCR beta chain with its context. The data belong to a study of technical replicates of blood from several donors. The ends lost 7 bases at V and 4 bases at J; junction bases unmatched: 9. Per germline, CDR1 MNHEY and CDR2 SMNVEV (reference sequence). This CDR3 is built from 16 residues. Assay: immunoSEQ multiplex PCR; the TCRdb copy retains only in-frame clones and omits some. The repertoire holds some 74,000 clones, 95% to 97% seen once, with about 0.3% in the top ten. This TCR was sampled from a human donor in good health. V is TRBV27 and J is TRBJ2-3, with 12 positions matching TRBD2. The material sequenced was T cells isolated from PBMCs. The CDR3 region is CASTKGASGRADTQYF. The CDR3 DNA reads TGTGCCAGCACCAAGGGGGCTAGCGGGAGGGCAGATACGCAGTATTTT.